The clone carrying this TCR beta chain was detected only a few times. The target antigen is unknown. Germline V gives CDR1 MDHEN, CDR2 SYDVKM. V lost 6 bases to trimming and J lost 2 bases; unmatched junction nucleotides: 10. This CDR3 comprises 16 residues. TCRdb reprocessed the 5' RACE reads with MiXCR, giving one entry per CDR3 protein. The data show roughly 440,000 distinct CDR3 sequences, approximately 17% seen once. This sample was included in a study of CD8 T cells in ankylosing spondylitis. Study-level findings and limits: Within ankylosing spondylitis blood, a TCR beta motif made up of seven or eight highly homologous variants appeared to be characteristic.

Sequenced input: blood, either unsorted or a sorted T cell fraction (not recorded which). This rearrangement joins TRBV28 to TRBJ2-3, with TRBD1 matching over 8 bases. This clonotype was obtained from a male donor with ankylosing spondylitis. The CDR3 is CASSPPVTGVTDTQYF. The CDR3 region has the DNA TGTGCCAGCAGCCCCCCCGTGACAGGGGTCACAGATACGCAGTATTTT.